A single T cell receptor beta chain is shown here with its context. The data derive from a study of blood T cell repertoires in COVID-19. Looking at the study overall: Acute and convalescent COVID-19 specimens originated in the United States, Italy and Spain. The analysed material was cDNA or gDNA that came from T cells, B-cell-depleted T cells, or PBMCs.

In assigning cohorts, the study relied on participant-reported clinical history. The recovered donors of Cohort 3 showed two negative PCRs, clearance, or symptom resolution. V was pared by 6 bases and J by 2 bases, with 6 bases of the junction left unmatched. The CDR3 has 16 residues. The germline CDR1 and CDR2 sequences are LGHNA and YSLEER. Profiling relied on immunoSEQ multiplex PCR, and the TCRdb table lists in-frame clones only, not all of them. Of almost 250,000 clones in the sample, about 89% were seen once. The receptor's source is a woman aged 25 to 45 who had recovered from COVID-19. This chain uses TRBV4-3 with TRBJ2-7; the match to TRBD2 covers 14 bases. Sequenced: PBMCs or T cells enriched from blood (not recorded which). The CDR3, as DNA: TGCGCCAGCAGAGGGACTAGCGGGAGTGCCCCCTACGAGCAGTACTTC. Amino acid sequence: CASRGTSGSAPYEQYF.